One T cell receptor (beta chain) is described in this entry. Its antigen remains undetermined. The sample holds no much larger clone one base away, and base qualities are not on file. CDR1 and CDR2, per the germline V gene (reference sequence), are SGHNT and YYREEE. Between the V and J ends, shortened by 3 bases and 5 bases respectively, the junction contains 14 bases. From cysteine to phenylalanine, the CDR3 is 14 amino acids long. Solely the CDR3 DNA is kept, with 42 bases framed from the first base. The record originates from a study of shared clonotypes between healthy human individuals (dated by TCRdb to about 2020). About the study as a whole: The cohort comprised two women and a few men aged 18 to 49 years. Between about 0.85 and 9.5 billion PBMCs per donor were obtained by leukapheresis. Blood TCR repertoires of a handful of healthy adults were deeply sequenced to estimate repertoire size and the extent of clonotype sharing between individuals. For each donor, three plates each were used for CD4 naive and CD4 memory, two plates were used for CD8 naive, and one plate was used for CD8 memory. Libraries were prepared and TCR repertoires were sequenced by different laboratories using diverse techniques, in order to increase sequencing depth and limit assay-specific biases. Overall results and qualifications from the work: Approximately 5% of naive CD4, around 3.5% of naive CD8, approximately 2.2% of memory CD4, and approximately 0.39% of memory CD8 clonotypes were shared across a few donors. Rarefaction of sorted-subset datasets indicated incomplete sequencing despite the large sequencing depth. Sampling was restricted to blood, and TCR repertoires in tissues likely differ from the TCR repertoires found in blood. Pairwise subsampling indicated that sequencing depth was expected to affect the degree of clonotype sharing among donors. Because the study included a small number of donors, the genetic and exposure-history diversity represented was limited. Estimated clonotype richness was generally larger for naive than for memory subsets. Higher generation probabilities were observed for clonotypes shared by all four sorted-subset donors than for non-shared clonotypes.

Using the deep immunoSEQ assay, multiplex PCR amplified TCR CDR3 regions from genomic DNA. Extracted genomic DNA from each cell subset was spread evenly across all wells of several immunoSEQ 96-well plates, with each plate serving as a replicate. For sorted subsets, each replicate PCR was loaded with roughly 0.2 ug genomic DNA, equivalent to about 30,000 T cell genomes. The purified libraries were quantified using a Qubit 3.0 fluorometer, sized with a Bioanalyzer 2100, and then quantified again using the KAPA Library Quantification kit. Every immunoSEQ 96-well plate was sequenced on a separate single-read 150-cycle Illumina NextSeq 550 flow cell. Per the source publication's procedure: Because only junctional sequences without quality scores were contained in the immunoSEQ output, filtering matching that applied to full-length reads could not be performed. To assign V/J genes and CDR3, sequences were annotated against IMGT germline references using PyIR, a Python wrapper for IgBLAST v1.9. Reads with weak V/J assignments (E-value above 1e-6), missing CDR3, stop codons, out-of-frame junctions, or ambiguous translated residues were removed. V3J clonotypes were defined as sequences sharing an identical inferred V gene, J gene, and CDR3 amino acid sequence. The percentage overlap between two repertoires was calculated by dividing the number of shared unique clonotypes by the size of the smaller repertoire. Repertoire richness was assessed with RTK rarefaction, the Chao1 estimator, and Recon v2.1 estimates of unobserved clonotypes. OLGA was used to compute generation probabilities for all TCRbeta clonotypes that the gDNA method yielded from several donors. Here the immuneACCESS table is served through TCRdb, limited to in-frame sequences with V and J called. Missing clones are a known gap in these copies; in checked studies unresolved V genes cover under half, and the rest lacks a known reason. V, J and clone size derive from that table, while D and trimming were established from the DNA sequence. The sample profile shows 2,100,000 or so clones; 90% to 97% of them were found once. Of the sample, approximately 0.13% is held by the ten largest clones.

The donors were healthy, HIV-negative adults with no recently reported acute infections or vaccinations. Every donor was a Caucasian adult living in Nashville, Tennessee, USA. CD4+ T cells were enriched by magnetic negative selection; naive cells were then positively selected on CD45RA, and the negative fraction formed the memory subset. Blood was collected by leukapheresis, and PBMCs were isolated by Ficoll-Histopaque density gradient centrifugation and then cryopreserved in liquid nitrogen vapor phase. Purity and quantity of every magnetically sorted T cell population were checked by analytical flow cytometry. Genomic DNA was isolated from every sorted fraction and measured by UV absorbance on a Nanodrop 2000c.

The sequenced material came from naive CD4+ T cells sorted from blood. The cell subset or site label, as the study defines it: CD45RA+ positively selected. This TCR was recovered from a young man in good health. In this chain, TRBV5-4 is recombined with TRBJ2-5; the D match is possibly TRBD1 or TRBD2, with 7 bases aligned in each. The base sequence is TGTGCCAGCAGCTCCCGACAGGGAGGGGAGACCCAGTACTTC. Translation gives CASSSRQGGETQYF.